One sample yielded the 9 T cell receptor beta chains listed below, sequenced in a study of blood T cells in healthy people across ages. Through a sample-barcoded 5' primer and a J-beta primer mix, a second PCR was run for roughly 6 to 12 cycles. Via MiXCR, TCRdb re-called the 5' RACE reads, giving one row per CDR3 protein. Here the sample spans hundreds of thousands of distinct CDR3 sequences, under 70% being singletons. The sequenced material came from blood. Every receptor here comes from a man aged 60-69 years in good health.

This chain connects TRBV12-3 or TRBV12-4 to TRBJ2-6; D gene uncertain. The CDR3 length is 15 residues. V was shortened by 2 bases and J by 0 bases, with 5 bases between the two germline ends. CDR3 protein: CASSLFTSGANVLTF. In DNA form, the CDR3 reads TGTGCCAGCAGTTTATTTACCTCTGGGGCCAACGTCCTGACTTTC.

This chain links TRBV4-1 with TRBJ1-1; D uncertain. The germline gives CDR1 MGHRA, CDR2 YSYEKL. V was cut by 0 bases and J by 5 bases, with 22 bases left in between. This CDR3 has 18 amino acids. The CDR3 protein is CASSQDPPHGTKGTEAFF. CDR3 in DNA: TGCGCCAGCAGCCAAGACCCCCCTCATGGAACAAAAGGGACTGAAGCTTTCTTT.

The V gene is TRBV10-3, the J gene TRBJ1-5, with no clear D. This CDR3 comprises 15 residues. Germline CDR1 and CDR2: ENHRY and SYGVKD. V lost 5 bases, J lost 3 bases, and 14 bases lay in between. The CDR3 loop is CAISLDGANNQPQHF. CDR3 nucleotide sequence: TGTGCCATCAGTCTGGACGGTGCGAACAATCAGCCCCAGCATTTT.

The genes are TRBV3-1 and TRBJ1-2; the D is unclear. The germline gives CDR1 LGHDT, CDR2 YNNKEL (reference sequence). The CDR3 contains 17 residues. V shed 2 bases and J shed 4 bases, with 20 bases lying between them. The CDR3 bases are TGTGCCAGCAGCCAATTGGATGGGCTAACCCGTGGCTATGGCTACACCTTC. Protein: CASSQLDGLTRGYGYTF.

This clonotype was found a few times. The chain links TRBV2 to TRBJ2-4, with TRBD2 as a possible D gene (6 bases). Per the germline V gene, CDR1 is SNHLY and CDR2 is FYNNEI. The V gene lost 7 bases and the J gene lost 2 bases, with 9 bases spanning the gap. The CDR3 is 13 residues long. The chain's CDR3 is CASMRGSKNIQYF. The CDR3 bases are TGTGCCAGCATGCGGGGTTCCAAAAACATTCAGTACTTC.

J is TRBJ1-1 and V is TRBV5-1; perhaps TRBD1 as D (5 bases). This CDR3 spans 14 amino acids. The germline V gene has CDR1 SGHRS and CDR2 YFSETQ. The V end was cut by 4 bases, the J end by 4 bases, with 14 bases between. The CDR3 is CASSPGTEGTEAFF. As DNA, the CDR3 is TGCGCCAGCAGCCCCGGGACGGAGGGCACTGAAGCTTTCTTT.

The V and J genes are TRBV10-3 and TRBJ2-3, with a possible D match to TRBD1 (6 bases). The CDR3 is 13 amino acids. CDR1 is ENHRY and CDR2 is SYGVKD in the germline V gene. Trimming left V 6 bases short and J 4 bases short, with 11 bases between. CDR3 sequence (DNA): TGTGCCATCAGCCCCCGACAGGCAGATACGCAGTATTTT. Translating it yields CAISPRQADTQYF.

The chain links TRBV4-1 to TRBJ2-5; TRBD2 matches at 11 bases. The trim removed 7 bases at V and 3 bases at J, leaving 10 bases unmatched. The germline V gene encodes CDR1 MGHRA and CDR2 YSYEKL. This CDR3 is 16 amino acids long. CDR3 region: CASNPYGLAGEETQYF. CDR3 in DNA: TGCGCCAGCAACCCCTACGGACTAGCGGGTGAAGAGACCCAGTACTTC.

V is TRBV3-1 and J is TRBJ2-3; D gene unclear. V was pared by 8 bases and J by 11 bases, with 17 bases between. From germline, CDR1 is LGHDT and CDR2 YNNKEL (reference sequence). The CDR3 consists of 12 residues. The CDR3 spells CASCGKGEGQYF. CDR3 in DNA: TGTGCCAGCTGTGGGAAGGGCGAAGGGCAGTATTTT.